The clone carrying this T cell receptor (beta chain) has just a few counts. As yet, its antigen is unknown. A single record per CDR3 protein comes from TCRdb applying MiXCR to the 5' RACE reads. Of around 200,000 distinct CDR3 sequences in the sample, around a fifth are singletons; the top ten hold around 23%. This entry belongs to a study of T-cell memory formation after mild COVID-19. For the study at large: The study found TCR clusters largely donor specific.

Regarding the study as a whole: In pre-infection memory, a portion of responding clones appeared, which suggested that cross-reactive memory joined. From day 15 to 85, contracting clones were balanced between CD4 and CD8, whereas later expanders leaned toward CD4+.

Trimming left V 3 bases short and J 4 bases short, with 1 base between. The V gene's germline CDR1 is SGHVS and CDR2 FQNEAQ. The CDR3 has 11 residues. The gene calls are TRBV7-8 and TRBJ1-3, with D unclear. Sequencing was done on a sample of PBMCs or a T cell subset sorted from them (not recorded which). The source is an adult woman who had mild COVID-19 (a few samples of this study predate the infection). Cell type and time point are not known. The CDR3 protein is CASSFGNTIYF. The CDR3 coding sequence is TGTGCCAGCAGCTTCGGAAACACCATATATTTT.